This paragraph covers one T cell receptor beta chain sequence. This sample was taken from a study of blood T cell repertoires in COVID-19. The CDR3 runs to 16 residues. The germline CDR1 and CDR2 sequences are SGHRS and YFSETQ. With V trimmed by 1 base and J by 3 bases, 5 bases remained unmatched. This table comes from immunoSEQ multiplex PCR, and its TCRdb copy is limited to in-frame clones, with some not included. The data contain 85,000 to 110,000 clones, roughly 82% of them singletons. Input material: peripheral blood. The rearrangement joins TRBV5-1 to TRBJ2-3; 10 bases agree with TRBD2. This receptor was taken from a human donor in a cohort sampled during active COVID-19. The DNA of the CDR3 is TGCGCCAGCAGCTTGTCTAGCGGGGGAGGGACAGATACGCAGTATTTT. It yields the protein CASSLSSGGGTDTQYF.